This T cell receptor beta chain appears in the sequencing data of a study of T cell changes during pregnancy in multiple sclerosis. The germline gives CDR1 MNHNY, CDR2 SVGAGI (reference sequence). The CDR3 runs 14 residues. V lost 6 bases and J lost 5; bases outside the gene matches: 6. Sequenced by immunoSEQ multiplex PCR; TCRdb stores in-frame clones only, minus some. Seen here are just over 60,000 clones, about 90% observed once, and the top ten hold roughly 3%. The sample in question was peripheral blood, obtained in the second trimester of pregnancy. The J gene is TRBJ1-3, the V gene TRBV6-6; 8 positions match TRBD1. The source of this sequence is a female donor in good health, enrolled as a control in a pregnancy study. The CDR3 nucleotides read TGTGCCAGCAGACAAACAGGGGGGAGAAACACCATATATTTT. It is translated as CASRQTGGRNTIYF.